A single sample gave rise to the 17 T cell receptor beta chains below, sequenced in a study of cytomegalovirus exposure and HLA in healthy donors. The table came from immunoSEQ multiplex PCR; TCRdb's copy has only in-frame clones and leaves some out. The data show approximately 81,000 clones, about 92% seen once. The sequenced material came from PBMCs. All receptors derive from a man between 18 and 35 years old in good health and CMV-seronegative.

This sequence joins TRBV6-1 and TRBJ2-1; no firm D call. Germline values: CDR1 MNHNS, CDR2 SASEGT. The CDR3 has 11 amino acids. Trimming took off 4 bases at V and 11 bases at J, with 9 bases between the two ends. CDR3 sequence: CASSGRRKQFF. The CDR3, as DNA: TGTGCCAGCAGTGGGAGACGGAAGCAGTTCTTC.

This chain uses TRBV10-3 with TRBJ1-1, with D unclear. CDR3 length: 12 residues. Per germline, CDR1 ENHRY and CDR2 SYGVKD. V lost 6 bases to trimming and J lost 8 bases, with 13 bases between them. CDR3 sequence reads: CAISTVKVEAFF. For the CDR3, the DNA is TGTGCCATCAGCACAGTGAAAGTAGAAGCTTTCTTT.

V gene TRBV7-9 combines with J gene TRBJ1-2; TRBD1 is a possible D gene (6 bases). The CDR3 extends over 17 amino acids. V was cut by 5 bases and J by 9 bases, with 28 bases left in between. Germline CDR1 reads SEHNR; CDR2 reads FQNEAQ (reference sequence). CDR3: CASSPMLQGIGGRSYTF. The CDR3 DNA follows: TGTGCCAGCAGCCCGATGTTACAGGGTATAGGGGGTAGAAGCTACACCTTC.

This chain connects TRBV5-1 to TRBJ1-1; maybe TRBD1 (5 bases). V dropped 4 bases and J dropped 2 bases, with 9 bases sitting between them. Per germline, CDR1 SGHRS and CDR2 YFSETQ. The CDR3 is made up of 13 amino acids. CDR3: CASSRTGNTEAFF. CDR3 coding DNA: TGCGCCAGCAGCCGAACAGGCAACACTGAAGCTTTCTTT.

The chain joins TRBV10-3 to TRBJ2-2; TRBD1 is a possible D gene (6 bases). The germline V gene encodes CDR1 ENHRY and CDR2 SYGVKD. Trimming cost V 9 bases and J 2 bases, with 10 bases left between them. The CDR3 has 13 amino acids. CDR3 sequence: CAIQGRNTGELFF. The CDR3 DNA follows: TGTGCCATACAGGGTCGTAACACCGGGGAGCTGTTTTTT.

The rearrangement joins TRBV18 to TRBJ1-1; TRBD1 might be the D (6 bases). The germline V gene encodes CDR1 KGHSH and CDR2 LQKENI. Trimming cost V 5 bases and J 0 bases, with 10 bases left between them. CDR3 length: 14 amino acids. CDR3 amino acids: CASSGQHMNTEAFF. The DNA of the CDR3 is TGTGCCAGCTCAGGACAGCACATGAACACTGAAGCTTTCTTT.

This rearrangement joins TRBV2 to TRBJ1-2, with 8 nucleotides matching TRBD1. Germline loops: CDR1 SNHLY, CDR2 FYNNEI. The CDR3 runs 15 residues. V was clipped by 6 bases and J by 6 bases; unmatched bases: 12. The CDR3 here is CASRDRTGSYHGYTF. The CDR3 region has the DNA TGTGCCAGCAGGGACAGGACAGGGAGTTACCATGGCTACACCTTC.

The V call is TRBV4-1, the J call TRBJ2-2, with a tentative D call TRBD2 (6 bases). With 1 base removed from V and 7 bases from J, the gap between germline ends came to 13 bases. Germline V gene lookup returns CDR1 MGHRA and CDR2 YSYEKL. The CDR3 consists of 15 residues. As DNA, the CDR3 is TGCGCCAGCAGCCAAGGCGGGGCGGGGAACGGGGAGCTGTTTTTT. Its translation: CASSQGGAGNGELFF.

CDR3 protein: CAFGGEGNTEAFF. The CDR3 DNA follows: TGTGCCTTCGGCGGGGAGGGGAACACTGAAGCTTTCTTT. The chain recombines TRBV6-6 with TRBJ1-1; D is unclear. CDR1 MNHNY and CDR2 SVGAGI come from the germline V gene (reference sequence). The CDR3 has 13 amino acids. Trimming stripped 11 bases from V and 1 base from J, with 14 bases between.

The chain carries TRBV10-2 and TRBJ2-2; TRBD1 matches 9 bases. Germline CDR1 reads WSHSY; CDR2 reads SAAADI. V lost 10 bases, J lost 6 bases, and 6 bases stayed unmatched. The CDR3 covers 13 residues. This CDR3 reads CATGTGLPGELFF. CDR3 in DNA: TGCGCCACTGGGACAGGGTTGCCCGGGGAGCTGTTTTTT.

The chain carries TRBV19 and TRBJ2-5; 9 bases are shared with TRBD1. Per germline, CDR1 LNHDA and CDR2 SQIVND (reference sequence). CDR3 length equals 15 residues. The V gene end was trimmed by 0 bases and the J gene end by 6 bases; junction bases not matched to a gene: 5. The CDR3 DNA sequence: TGTGCCAGTAGTATAGATACAGGGGGCGGAAAGACCCAGTACTTC. It codes for CASSIDTGGGKTQYF. The full variable domain, with the rest looked up from reference TRBV19 and TRBJ2-5, is DGGITQSPKYLFRKEGQNVTLSCEQNLNHDAMYWYRQDPGQGLRLIYYSQIVNDFQKGDIAEGYSVSREKKESFPLTVTSAQKNPTAFYLCASSIDTGGGKTQYFGPGTRLLVL.

This rearrangement joins TRBV4-3 to TRBJ2-5; TRBD2 matches at 8 bases. Germline values: CDR1 LGHNA, CDR2 YSLEER. The length of the CDR3 is 16 residues. Trimming removed 0 bases from V and 3 bases from J; junction bases left unmatched: 6. The CDR3 loop reads CASSQESSGAEETQYF. For the CDR3, the DNA is TGCGCCAGCAGCCAAGAAAGTAGCGGGGCGGAAGAGACCCAGTACTTC.

The chain joins TRBV27 to TRBJ2-7; D is unclear. This CDR3 has 12 residues. V was pared by 2 bases and J by 6 bases, with 8 bases between. Germline loops: CDR1 MNHEY, CDR2 SMNVEV (reference sequence). CDR3 sequence reads: CASSLVSGEQYF. CDR3 DNA: TGTGCCAGCAGTTTAGTGTCGGGCGAGCAGTACTTC.

The V call is TRBV7-2, the J call TRBJ1-5; D remains unclear. There are 14 residues in the CDR3. The germline CDR1 and CDR2 sequences are SGHTA and FQGNSA. The V gene lost 1 base and the J gene lost 4 bases, with 8 bases spanning the gap. In nucleotides, the CDR3 is TGTGCCAGCAGCTTAGGGCAGATTAATCAGCCCCAGCATTTT. Protein sequence: CASSLGQINQPQHF.

The gene calls are TRBV11-2 and TRBJ2-7; D not resolved. CDR3 length equals 14 residues. V gave up 3 bases and J gave up 4 bases, with 13 bases separating them. Germline CDR1 SGHAT, CDR2 FQNNGV. The CDR3 is CASSFEASTYEQYF. In DNA, the CDR3 is TGTGCCAGCAGCTTTGAGGCATCGACTTACGAGCAGTACTTC.

This chain joins TRBV7-2 and TRBJ1-1; TRBD1 matches at 7 bases. Germline V CDR1 and CDR2: SGHTA, FQGNSA. Trimming at V came to 5 bases and at J to 0 bases, leaving 6 bases not matched to a gene. The CDR3 consists of 15 residues. This CDR3 reads CASSRDSFMNTEAFF. CDR3 coding DNA: TGTGCCAGCAGCCGGGACAGCTTCATGAACACTGAAGCTTTCTTT.

The chain links TRBV7-6 to TRBJ2-3; 7 bases match TRBD2. The CDR3 spans 14 residues. CDR1 SGHVS and CDR2 FNYEAQ come from the germline V gene. V gave up 6 bases and J gave up 6 bases; unmatched junction bases: 9. The CDR3: CASSPLAFTDTQYF. The CDR3 DNA is TGTGCCAGCAGTCCACTAGCGTTTACCGATACGCAGTATTTT.